The clone carrying this T cell receptor beta chain was picked up a small number of times. Antigen: not known. Germline loops: CDR1 SNHLY, CDR2 FYNNEI. The CDR3 consists of 15 residues. V lost 6 bases to trimming and J lost 2 bases; unmatched junction nucleotides: 9. This record comes from a study of cytomegalovirus exposure and HLA in healthy donors. Study outcomes and limitations: Reports state that TCR beta sequences accurately predicted most subjects' HLA-A and HLA-B alleles. It was approximately 160 TCR beta chains that were listed as cytomegalovirus-associated.

In the PCR, 60 Vbeta and 13 Jbeta primers were used. Method: immunoSEQ multiplex PCR; TCRdb's copy keeps in-frame clones and lacks some. Of about 120,000 clones in the sample, around 75% are singletons; the top ten hold roughly 0.92%. The chain is built from TRBV2 and TRBJ1-2, with TRBD1 matching 7 bases. The sequence derives from a woman in her thirties in good health and CMV-seronegative. The source material was PBMCs. The CDR3 loop is CASSGPTGVNYGYTF. The CDR3 DNA follows: TGTGCCAGCAGCGGACCAACAGGGGTAAACTATGGCTACACCTTC.